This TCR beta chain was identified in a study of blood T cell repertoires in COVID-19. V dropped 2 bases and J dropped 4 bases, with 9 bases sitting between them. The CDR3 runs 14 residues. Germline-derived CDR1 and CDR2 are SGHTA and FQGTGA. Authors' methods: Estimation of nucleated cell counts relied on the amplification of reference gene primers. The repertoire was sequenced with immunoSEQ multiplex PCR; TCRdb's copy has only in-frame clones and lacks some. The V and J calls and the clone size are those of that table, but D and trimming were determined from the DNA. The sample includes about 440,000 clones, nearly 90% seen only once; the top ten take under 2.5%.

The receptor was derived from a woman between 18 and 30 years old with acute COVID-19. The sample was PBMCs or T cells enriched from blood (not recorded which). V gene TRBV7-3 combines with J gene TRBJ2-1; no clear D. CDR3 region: CASSLGGQYNEQFF. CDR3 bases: TGTGCCAGCAGCTTAGGTGGGCAGTACAATGAGCAGTTCTTC.